These T cell receptor beta chains were read from a single sample in a study of blood T cells in healthy people across ages. TCRdb reprocessed the 5' RACE reads via MiXCR and lists one record per CDR3 protein. Here the sample spans approximately 780,000 distinct CDR3 sequences, more than 25% being singletons. These same records also appear under a second study, on T cells of mothers and their children.

The sequenced sample consisted of blood. These receptors were taken from a boy aged 10-17 years in good health. Both conserved end residues are trimmed from each CDR3. Each record gives: CDR3 protein, J gene, clone size, V gene. A row's size may be missing; if present it is once, few, many or a size class.

CDR3 protein: AISEWRLGQGLDQPQH
J gene: TRBJ1-5
clone size: few
V gene: TRBV10-3

CDR3 protein: ASSLAGTGGYNAQF
J gene: TRBJ2-1
clone size: .
V gene: TRBV5-4

CDR3 protein: ASNRGPAREQY
J gene: TRBJ2-7
clone size: .
V gene: TRBV5-1

CDR3 protein: ASSFASSEVADTQY
J gene: TRBJ2-3
clone size: .
V gene: TRBV13

CDR3 protein: ATSVTTDGGEIQY
J gene: TRBJ2-5
clone size: .
V gene: TRBV24-1

CDR3 protein: SVGIATDSPLH
J gene: TRBJ1-6
clone size: .
V gene: TRBV29-1

CDR3 protein: ASSYPAGEKGNEQF
J gene: TRBJ2-1
clone size: few
V gene: TRBV7-9

CDR3 protein: SVASSAASEQY
J gene: TRBJ2-7
clone size: .
V gene: TRBV29-1

CDR3 protein: ASSLRVGGSGANVLT
J gene: TRBJ2-6
clone size: few
V gene: TRBV7-8

CDR3 protein: ASRTQSRAGDTQY
J gene: TRBJ2-3
clone size: few
V gene: TRBV2

CDR3 protein: AVQGRGYEQY
J gene: TRBJ2-7
clone size: few
V gene: TRBV10-3

CDR3 protein: ASSQAGTQY
J gene: TRBJ2-5
clone size: .
V gene: TRBV12-3/TRBV12-4

CDR3 protein: ASSQDVAGLAGQQETQY
J gene: TRBJ2-5
clone size: .
V gene: TRBV3-1

CDR3 protein: SAPLGSRTGELF
J gene: TRBJ2-2
clone size: .
V gene: TRBV20-1

CDR3 protein: ASSRAGGPDQTQY
J gene: TRBJ2-5
clone size: many
V gene: TRBV10-2

CDR3 protein: ASRDGPPQDEQY
J gene: TRBJ2-7
clone size: few
V gene: TRBV6-2/TRBV6-3

CDR3 protein: ASSDRAYQPQH
J gene: TRBJ1-5
clone size: few
V gene: TRBV6-5

CDR3 protein: ASSAGQGNGYT
J gene: TRBJ1-2
clone size: .
V gene: TRBV2